The 25 T cell receptor beta chains given below trace back to one sample, sequenced in a study of T cell repertoires in cytomegalovirus infection. In TCRdb, the reads were re-called with MiXCR into one record per CDR3 protein. The sample lists approximately 630,000 distinct CDR3 sequences; around 24% were seen once. The source material was CD8+ T cells from PBMCs. The receptors were sampled from a human donor in good health (CMV status not recorded). Some clones in this sample may be carry-over from other donors' samples.

With respect to this clonotype: A single base separates this from a much larger clone, so it may be a read error. The V and J genes are TRBV6-1 and TRBJ2-5; 7 bases map to TRBD1. The V gene's germline CDR1 is MNHNS and CDR2 SASEGT. V lost 7 bases to trimming and J lost 4 bases; unmatched junction nucleotides: 6. The CDR3 runs 13 residues. This CDR3 is CASIPGQRETQYF. DNA of the CDR3: TGTGCCAGCATCCCGGGACAGCGAGAGACCCAGTACTTC.

CDR3 in DNA: TGTGCCAGCAGTGACTCGCGGGGGGGCTACAATGAGCAGTTCTTC. Translating it yields CASSDSRGGYNEQFF. The chain combines TRBV6-4 with TRBJ2-1; TRBD2 aligns across 9 bases. The CDR3 is made up of 15 amino acids. Germline V gene lookup returns CDR1 MRHNA and CDR2 SNTAGT. V trimming: 0 bases; J trimming: 3 bases; junction bases outside the gene matches: 0.

This clonotype turned up a few times. This chain joins TRBV29-1 and TRBJ2-7, with TRBD1 matching 11 bases. The germline V gene has CDR1 SQVTM and CDR2 ANQGSEA. This CDR3 region has 14 residues. With 7 bases clipped from V and 6 bases from J, the junction kept 11 bases outside the gene matches. This CDR3 is CSGLSGTGGREQYF. The CDR3 DNA reads as TGCAGCGGCCTATCCGGGACAGGGGGTCGCGAGCAGTACTTC.

V is TRBV20-1 and J is TRBJ2-3, with unresolved D. The V and J ends lost 4 bases and 1 base respectively, with 12 bases between them. CDR1 DFQATT and CDR2 SNEGSKA come from the germline V gene (reference sequence). This CDR3 region has 14 residues. The CDR3: CSATPYFGTDTQYF. CDR3 DNA: TGCAGTGCTACACCGTATTTCGGCACAGATACGCAGTATTTT.

This clonotype was recorded only once. The V gene is TRBV28, the J gene TRBJ2-7, with 7 bases that match TRBD2. This CDR3 has 15 residues. Germline CDR1 reads MDHEN; CDR2 reads SYDVKM. V shed 3 bases and J 0 bases; nucleotides not matched to a gene: 5. The CDR3 DNA sequence: TGTGCCAGCAGTTTCGGGGGAGGGGCCTCCTACGAGCAGTACGTC. Protein: CASSFGGGASYEQYV.

The V and J genes are TRBV6-1 and TRBJ1-2; 8 bases line up with TRBD1. In germline, CDR1 is MNHNS, CDR2 SASEGT. The CDR3 is 17 residues long. V dropped 7 bases and J dropped 2; count of bases not matched to a gene: 15. The CDR3 DNA is TGTGCCAGCATCCAGCTAGGGACAGGAAATCGGAACTATGGCTACACCTTC. It translates to CASIQLGTGNRNYGYTF.

This clonotype occurred many times. The chain links TRBV6-6 to TRBJ2-5; unclear D gene. The CDR3 has 14 residues. The V gene lost 0 bases and the J gene lost 1 base, with 6 bases spanning the gap. The germline CDR1 and CDR2 sequences are MNHNY and SVGAGI (reference sequence). The CDR3 nucleotides are TGTGCCAGCAGTTACTCGATAGCCCAAGAGACCCAGTACTTC. It translates to CASSYSIAQETQYF.

In its sample, this clonotype was seen many times. V gene TRBV12-3 or TRBV12-4 combines with J gene TRBJ2-1; 9 bases fit TRBD2. V was clipped by 6 bases and J by 4 bases; unmatched bases: 7. The CDR3 spans 15 residues. In DNA, the CDR3 is TGTGCCAGCAGAGGAGCGGGACTAGCTTACAATGAGCAGTTCTTC. This gives the protein CASRGAGLAYNEQFF.

There are a few counts of this clonotype. This chain joins TRBV29-1 and TRBJ2-1; no clear D. The V end lost 0 bases, the J end lost 7 bases, and 10 bases lay between the germline ends. Germline assignment: CDR1 SQVTM and CDR2 ANQGSEA. This CDR3 is 13 amino acids long. The CDR3 DNA is TGCAGCGTTGAAGATCTTGTACCAAATGAGCAGTTCTTC. It codes for CSVEDLVPNEQFF.

The CDR3 nucleotides read TGTGCCAGCAGCGGTAGGGAAGGGACCAATCAGTTGTCCCAGCATTTT. This gives the protein CASSGREGTNQLSQHF. This sequence joins TRBV7-9 and TRBJ1-5; TRBD1 is a possible D gene (5 bases). Germline CDR1 and CDR2: SEHNR and FQNEAQ (reference sequence). The CDR3 extends over 16 amino acids. Trimming stripped 5 bases from V and 11 bases from J, with 25 bases between.

In this sample, this clonotype turned up many times. The chain is built from TRBV7-8 and TRBJ2-7; 7 bases are a match to TRBD1. V lost 5 bases to trimming and J lost 4 bases; unmatched junction nucleotides: 11. Germline V gives CDR1 SGHVS, CDR2 FQNEAQ. The CDR3 consists of 15 residues. Written as DNA, the CDR3 is TGTGCCAGCAGCGGATCCGGGACAGAGACTTACGAGCAGTACTTC. Translating it yields CASSGSGTETYEQYF.

The rearrangement links TRBV20-1 to TRBJ2-5; D is unclear. This CDR3 spans 13 amino acids. With 0 bases removed from V and 4 bases from J, the gap between germline ends came to 9 bases. Germline lookup yields CDR1 DFQATT and CDR2 SNEGSKA (reference sequence). The CDR3: CSARETRRETQYF. DNA of the CDR3: TGCAGTGCTAGAGAAACCCGGAGAGAGACCCAGTACTTC.

This clonotype came up a few times. This chain joins TRBV2 and TRBJ2-1; D is ambiguous. V lost 10 bases and J 5 bases, leaving 12 bases between the germline ends. There are 12 residues in the CDR3. CDR1 SNHLY and CDR2 FYNNEI come from the germline V gene. CDR3 in DNA: TGTGCCACCCTGGCTGGGAACAATGAGCAGTTCTTC. Encoded protein: CATLAGNNEQFF.

In its sample, this clonotype was seen many times. This chain links TRBV19 with TRBJ2-2; no firm D call. Germline-derived CDR1 and CDR2 are LNHDA and SQIVND (reference sequence). There are 13 residues in the CDR3. Trimming removed 7 bases from V and 6 bases from J, with 12 bases in between. CDR3 DNA: TGTGCCAGTAAGGTTACGTTTTCCGGGGAGCTGTTTTTT. It translates to CASKVTFSGELFF.

This clonotype was seen a single time. This chain connects TRBV19 to TRBJ1-1, with D unresolved. The germline CDR1 and CDR2 sequences are LNHDA and SQIVND (reference sequence). V was clipped by 7 bases and J by 6 bases, with 18 bases between them. This CDR3 is built from 14 residues. The CDR3 is CASIPMVGLAEAFF. The CDR3 DNA sequence: TGTGCCAGTATCCCCATGGTAGGGTTGGCTGAAGCTTTCTTT.

As to this clonotype: One base away lies a much larger clone, so this may be a sequencing read error. This chain joins TRBV7-6 and TRBJ1-1; no clear D gene. CDR3 size: 15 residues. V lost 1 base and J 3 bases, leaving 12 bases between the germline ends. Per germline, CDR1 SGHVS and CDR2 FNYEAQ. Written as DNA, the CDR3 is TGTGCCAGCAGCTTAGACCTCAACATGGACACTGAAGCTTTCTTT. Protein sequence: CASSLDLNMDTEAFF.

This clonotype has ten or more counts. The rearrangement uses TRBV7-6 and TRBJ1-5; 8 nucleotides agree with TRBD1. V shed 5 bases and J 3 bases; nucleotides not matched to a gene: 6. The length of the CDR3 is 15 residues. In germline, CDR1 is SGHVS, CDR2 FNYEAQ. The CDR3 nucleotides are TGTGCCAGCAGCGATGGACAGGGTTACAATCAGCCCCAGCATTTT. As protein: CASSDGQGYNQPQHF.

This clonotype appeared a few times. The chain is built from TRBV6-2 or TRBV6-3 and TRBJ1-4, with TRBD1 as a possible D gene (6 bases). This CDR3 spans 15 amino acids. Germline V gene sequence: CDR1 MNHEY, CDR2 SVGEGT. V was trimmed by 4 bases and J by 8 bases, leaving 17 bases between them. CDR3 region: CASSSPGRGGEKLFF. CDR3 DNA sequence: TGTGCCAGCAGTTCCCCGGGAAGGGGGGGCGAAAAACTGTTTTTT.

Many counts were recorded for this clonotype. The chain joins TRBV11-2 to TRBJ2-1; no clear D gene. Trimming took 2 bases from V and 3 from J, leaving 8 bases between them. This CDR3 contains 14 residues. Germline V CDR1 and CDR2: SGHAT, FQNNGV. In nucleotides, the CDR3 is TGTGCCAGCAGCTTAAGGATAGTCTACAATGAGCAGTTCTTC. Translated, it gives CASSLRIVYNEQFF.

This clonotype was seen only a few times. This chain links TRBV29-1 with TRBJ2-1, with 13 bases lining up with TRBD2. Germline V gives CDR1 SQVTM, CDR2 ANQGSEA. This CDR3 is 17 amino acids long. Losses at the gene ends were 5 bases for V and 3 bases for J; bases not matched to a gene: 10. CDR3 loop: CSVTNPGTSGNYNEQFF. CDR3 DNA sequence: TGCAGCGTTACTAACCCCGGGACTAGCGGGAACTACAATGAGCAGTTCTTC.

This clonotype was detected only a few times. The chain carries TRBV15 and TRBJ2-1, with D uncertain. CDR1 and CDR2 (germline): LNHNV, YYDKDF (reference sequence). Deletions cut 4 bases from V and 9 bases from J, with 13 bases between. The CDR3 has 13 amino acids. CDR3 nucleotide sequence: TGTGCCACCAGCAAAGATCGCTCGAGTGAGCAGTTCTTC. Translating gives CATSKDRSSEQFF.

This clonotype was seen many times. The chain has TRBV7-8 and TRBJ1-5; maybe TRBD1 (5 bases). In germline, CDR1 is SGHVS, CDR2 FQNEAQ. The CDR3 is made up of 17 amino acids. The V end lost 2 bases, the J end lost 2 bases, and 16 bases lay between the germline ends. CDR3 protein: CASSLIGRVSGNQPQHF. Here the CDR3 DNA reads TGTGCCAGCAGCTTAATTGGCAGGGTCAGTGGCAATCAGCCCCAGCATTTT.

This clonotype was detected ten times or more. The chain combines TRBV4-1 with TRBJ1-6; D is uncertain. V lost 1 base and J lost 7, with 20 bases in between. CDR1 and CDR2 from the germline V gene are MGHRA and YSYEKL. The CDR3 runs 18 residues. The DNA of the CDR3 is TGCGCCAGCAGCCAAGGGCTACCGGGCCGCTTTAGGAATTCACCCCTCCACTTT. Translating it yields CASSQGLPGRFRNSPLHF.

The rearrangement uses TRBV29-1 and TRBJ2-7; the D gene could be TRBD1 or TRBD2 (5 bases each). V dropped 6 bases and J dropped 2 bases, with 14 bases sitting between them. This CDR3 is built from 13 residues. The V gene's germline CDR1 is SQVTM and CDR2 ANQGSEA. In DNA, the CDR3 is TGCAGCGTCTCTGGGACGGCCACCTACGAGCAGTACTTC. Its protein is CSVSGTATYEQYF.

This clonotype turned up a few times. The chain has TRBV6-2 or TRBV6-3 and TRBJ2-1; D gene unclear. The V end was cut by 2 bases, the J end by 4 bases, with 9 bases between. CDR1 is MNHEY and CDR2 is SVGEGT in the germline V gene. The CDR3 totals 14 residues. The CDR3 region is CASSYGPPYNEQFF. CDR3 sequence (DNA): TGTGCCAGCAGTTACGGGCCACCTTACAATGAGCAGTTCTTC.